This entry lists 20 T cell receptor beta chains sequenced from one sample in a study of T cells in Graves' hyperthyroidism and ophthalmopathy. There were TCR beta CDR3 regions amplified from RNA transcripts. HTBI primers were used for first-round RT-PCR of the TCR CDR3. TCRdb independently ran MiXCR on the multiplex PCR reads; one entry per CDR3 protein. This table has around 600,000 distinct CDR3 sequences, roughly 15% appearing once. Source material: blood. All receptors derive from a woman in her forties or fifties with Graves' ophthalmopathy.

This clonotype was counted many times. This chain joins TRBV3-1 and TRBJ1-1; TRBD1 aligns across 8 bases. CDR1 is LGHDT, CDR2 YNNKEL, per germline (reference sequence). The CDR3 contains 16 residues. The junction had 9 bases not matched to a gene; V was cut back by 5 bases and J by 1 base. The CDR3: CASSDLGTGANTEAFF. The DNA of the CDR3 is TGTGCCAGCAGCGACCTTGGGACAGGCGCGAACACTGAAGCTTTCTTT.

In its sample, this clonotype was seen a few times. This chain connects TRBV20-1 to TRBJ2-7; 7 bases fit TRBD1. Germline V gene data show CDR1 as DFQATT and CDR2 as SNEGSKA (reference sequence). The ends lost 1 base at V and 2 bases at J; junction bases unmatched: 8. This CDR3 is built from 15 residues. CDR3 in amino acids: CSARAKLQGTYEQYF. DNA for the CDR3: TGCAGTGCTAGAGCAAAATTACAGGGGACCTACGAGCAGTACTTC.

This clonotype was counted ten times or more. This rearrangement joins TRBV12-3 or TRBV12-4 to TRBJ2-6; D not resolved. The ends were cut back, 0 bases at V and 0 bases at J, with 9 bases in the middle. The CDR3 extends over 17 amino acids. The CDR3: CASSLALPTSGANVLTF. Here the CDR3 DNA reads TGTGCCAGCAGTTTAGCTCTCCCCACCTCTGGGGCCAACGTCCTGACTTTC.

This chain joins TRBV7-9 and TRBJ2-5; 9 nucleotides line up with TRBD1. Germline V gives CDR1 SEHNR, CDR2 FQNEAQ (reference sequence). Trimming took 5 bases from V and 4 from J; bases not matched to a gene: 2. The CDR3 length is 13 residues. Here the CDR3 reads CASSDRGVETQYF. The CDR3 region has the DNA TGTGCCAGCAGCGACAGGGGGGTAGAGACCCAGTACTTC.

The DNA of the CDR3 is TGCAGCGGATACAGGGGAGCTAACTATGGCTACACCTTC. This sequence encodes CSGYRGANYGYTF. The chain joins TRBV29-1 to TRBJ1-2; 7 bases line up with TRBD1. Trimming at V came to 7 bases and at J to 0 bases, leaving 5 bases not matched to a gene. The CDR3 length is 13 residues. Germline values: CDR1 SQVTM, CDR2 ANQGSEA.

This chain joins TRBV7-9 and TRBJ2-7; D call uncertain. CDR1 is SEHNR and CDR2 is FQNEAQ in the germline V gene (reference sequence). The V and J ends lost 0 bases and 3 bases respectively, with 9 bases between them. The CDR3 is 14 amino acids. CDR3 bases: TGTGCCAGCAGCTTAGCAGGGCTTTACTACGAGCAGTACTTC. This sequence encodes CASSLAGLYYEQYF.

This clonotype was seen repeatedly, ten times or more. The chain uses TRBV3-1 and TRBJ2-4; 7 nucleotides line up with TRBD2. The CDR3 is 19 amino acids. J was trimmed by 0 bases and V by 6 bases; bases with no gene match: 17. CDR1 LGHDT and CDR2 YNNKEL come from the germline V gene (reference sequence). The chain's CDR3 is CASSPYKAGQTLAKNIQYF. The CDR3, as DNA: TGTGCCAGCAGTCCTTATAAAGCGGGGCAGACTTTAGCCAAAAACATTCAGTACTTC.

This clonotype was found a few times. The CDR3 sequence is CASSTYRAQETQYF. The CDR3 DNA sequence: TGCGCCAGCAGCACTTATCGGGCTCAAGAGACCCAGTACTTC. This rearrangement joins TRBV5-1 to TRBJ2-5; D is unclear. V lost 4 bases, J lost 2 bases, and 12 bases lay in between. The germline gives CDR1 SGHRS, CDR2 YFSETQ. The length of the CDR3 is 14 residues. The complete variable domain, with remaining parts taken from reference TRBV5-1 and TRBJ2-5, reads KAGVTQTPRYLIKTRGQQVTLSCSPISGHRSVSWYQQTPGQGLQFLFEYFSETQRNKGNFPGRFSGRQFSNSRSEMNVSTLELGDSALYLCASSTYRAQETQYFGPGTRLLVL.

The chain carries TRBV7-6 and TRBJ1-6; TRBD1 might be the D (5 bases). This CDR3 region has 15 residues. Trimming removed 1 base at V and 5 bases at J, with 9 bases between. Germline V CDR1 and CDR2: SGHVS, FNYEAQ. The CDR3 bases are TGTGCCAGCAGCTTAGGGGGCAGGAATAATTCACCCCTCCACTTT. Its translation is CASSLGGRNNSPLHF.

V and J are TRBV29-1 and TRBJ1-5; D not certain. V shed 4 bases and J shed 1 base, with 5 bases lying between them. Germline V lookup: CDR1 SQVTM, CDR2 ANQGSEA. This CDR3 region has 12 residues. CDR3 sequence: CSVGWSNQPQHF. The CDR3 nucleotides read TGCAGCGTTGGTTGGAGCAATCAGCCCCAGCATTTT.

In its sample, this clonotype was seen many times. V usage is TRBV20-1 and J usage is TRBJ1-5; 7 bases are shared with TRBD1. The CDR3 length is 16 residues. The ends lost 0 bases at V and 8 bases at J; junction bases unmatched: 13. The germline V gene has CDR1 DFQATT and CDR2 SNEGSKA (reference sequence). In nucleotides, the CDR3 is TGCAGTGCTAGAGATAAATCGACAGGGAATTACAAGCCCCAGCATTTT. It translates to CSARDKSTGNYKPQHF.

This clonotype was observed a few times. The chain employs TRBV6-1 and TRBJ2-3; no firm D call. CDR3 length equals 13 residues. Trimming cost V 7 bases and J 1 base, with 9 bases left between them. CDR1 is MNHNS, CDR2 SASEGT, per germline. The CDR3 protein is CASKFMGTDTQYF. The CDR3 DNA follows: TGTGCCAGCAAGTTCATGGGCACAGATACGCAGTATTTT.

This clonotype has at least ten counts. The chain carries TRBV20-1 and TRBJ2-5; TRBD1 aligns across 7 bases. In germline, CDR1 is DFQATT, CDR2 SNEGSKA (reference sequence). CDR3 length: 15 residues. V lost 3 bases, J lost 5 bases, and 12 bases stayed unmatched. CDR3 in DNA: TGCAGTGCTAGGTCCTTAACAGGGGCTGGGGAGACCCAGTACTTC. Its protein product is CSARSLTGAGETQYF.

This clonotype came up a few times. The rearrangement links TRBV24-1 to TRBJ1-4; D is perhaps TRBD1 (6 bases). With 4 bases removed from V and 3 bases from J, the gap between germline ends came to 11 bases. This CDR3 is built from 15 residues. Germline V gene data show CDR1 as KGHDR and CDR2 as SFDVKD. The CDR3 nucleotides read TGTGCCACCAGTGACCCTCAGGGGCCTAATGAAAAACTGTTTTTT. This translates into CATSDPQGPNEKLFF.

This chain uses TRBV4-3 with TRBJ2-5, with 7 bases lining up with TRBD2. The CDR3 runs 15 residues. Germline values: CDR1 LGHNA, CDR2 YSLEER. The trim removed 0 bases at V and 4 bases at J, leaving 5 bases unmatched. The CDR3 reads CASSQDVGGSETQYF. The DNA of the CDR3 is TGCGCCAGCAGCCAAGACGTGGGGGGGTCAGAGACCCAGTACTTC.

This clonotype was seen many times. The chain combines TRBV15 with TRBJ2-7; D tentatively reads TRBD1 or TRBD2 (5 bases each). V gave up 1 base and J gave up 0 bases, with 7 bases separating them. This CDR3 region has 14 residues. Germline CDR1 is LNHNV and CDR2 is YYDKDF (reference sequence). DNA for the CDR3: TGTGCCACCAGCAGAGTCGGGGCCTCCTACGAGCAGTACTTC. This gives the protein CATSRVGASYEQYF.

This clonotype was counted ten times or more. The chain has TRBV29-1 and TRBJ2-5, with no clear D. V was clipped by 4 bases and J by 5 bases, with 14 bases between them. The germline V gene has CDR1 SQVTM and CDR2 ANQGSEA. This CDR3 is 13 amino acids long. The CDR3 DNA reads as TGCAGCGTTGTGACACTACTCCTTGAGACCCAGTACTTC. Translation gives CSVVTLLLETQYF.

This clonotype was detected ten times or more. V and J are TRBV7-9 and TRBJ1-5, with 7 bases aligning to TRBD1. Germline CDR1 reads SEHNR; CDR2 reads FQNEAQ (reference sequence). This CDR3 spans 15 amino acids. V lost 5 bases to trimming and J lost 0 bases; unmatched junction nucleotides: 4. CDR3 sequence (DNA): TGTGCCAGCAGCGGGACAGATTATAGCAATCAGCCCCAGCATTTT. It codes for CASSGTDYSNQPQHF.

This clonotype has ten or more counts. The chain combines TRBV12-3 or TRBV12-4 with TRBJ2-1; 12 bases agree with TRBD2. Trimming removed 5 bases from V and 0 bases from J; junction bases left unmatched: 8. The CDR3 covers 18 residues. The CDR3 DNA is TGTGCCAGCAGTCCCCGGACTAGCGGGAAGGTCTCCTACAATGAGCAGTTCTTC. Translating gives CASSPRTSGKVSYNEQFF.

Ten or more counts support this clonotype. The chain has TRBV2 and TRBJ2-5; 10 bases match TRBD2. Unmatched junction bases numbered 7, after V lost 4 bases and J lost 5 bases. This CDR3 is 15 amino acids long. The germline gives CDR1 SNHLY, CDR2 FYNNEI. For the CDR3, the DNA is TGTGCCAGCAGTGTGGAGCGGGGGGGGCGGGAGACCCAGTACTTC. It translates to CASSVERGGRETQYF.